The clone carrying this TCR beta chain was found many times. Its antigen is still unknown. Constant-segment primers and 5'RACE yielded cDNA libraries for TCR alpha and TCR beta, each carrying sample barcodes and UMIs. From the 5' RACE reads, TCRdb called clonotypes with MiXCR, one entry per CDR3 protein. Counted here are around 340,000 distinct CDR3 sequences, approximately 15% occurring once; the ten biggest clones make up more than 20%. This entry is derived from a study of T-cell memory formation after mild COVID-19. Study at large: The two donors had largely donor-specific TCR clusters.

General study results and limits: Shrinking CD4+ clones resided mostly in CM and EM, and CD8+ ones in EMRA. The pre-infection memory compartment contained some responding clones, suggesting cross-reactive memory joined.

The sequenced sample consisted of PBMCs or a T cell subset sorted from them (not recorded which). The clonotype comes from a man younger than 35 who had mild COVID-19 (a few samples of this study predate the infection). Cell type and time point are not known.

The CDR3 here is CASSLEAGSTDTQYF. DNA for the CDR3: TGTGCCAGCAGTTTAGAAGCGGGGTCCACAGATACGCAGTATTTT. This chain joins TRBV12-3 or TRBV12-4 and TRBJ2-3, with 7 bases that match TRBD2. J was trimmed by 2 bases and V by 1 base; bases with no gene match: 3. This CDR3 is 15 amino acids long.